Listed here are 29 T cell receptor beta chains from one sample, sequenced in a study of post-analysis software for immune sequencing data (dated by TCRdb to between 2014 and 2017). Paper-wide results and their limitations: A few TRBV segments, including TRBV5-6, TRBV5-1 and TRBV20-1, were significantly more frequent in patients than controls.

Libraries came from PCR. The sequencing machine was an Illumina HiSeq 2500. To reduce PCR and sequencing biases, unique molecular identifiers were built into the TCR beta cDNA libraries. TCRdb reprocessing: public reads trimmed at Q25 with fastp, clones called with MiXCR, in-frame beta chains kept. CDR3 protein sequences are deduplicated, and each keeps its most common genes and DNA. The sample profile shows 600,000 to 700,000 distinct CDR3 sequences; around 60% of them were found once. The leading ten clones occupy around 11% of the sample. These receptors lack a known antigen. The specimen sequenced was blood. The source is a girl aged 2-15 years with multiple sclerosis.

The rearrangement uses TRBV7-8 and TRBJ2-2, with 7 bases identical to TRBD1. This CDR3 has 16 residues. From germline, CDR1 is SGHVS and CDR2 FQNEAQ. Trimming cost V 5 bases and J 0 bases; bases outside gene matches: 6. The CDR3 DNA reads as TGTGCCAGCAGCAAATCACAGGGGTCGAACACCGGGGAGCTGTTTTTT. Its protein product is CASSKSQGSNTGELFF.

This clonotype appeared a single time. This rearrangement joins TRBV5-1 to TRBJ2-5; 7 nucleotides match TRBD2. CDR3 size: 16 residues. V dropped 0 bases and J dropped 1; count of bases not matched to a gene: 6. Germline V lookup: CDR1 SGHRS, CDR2 YFSETQ. The CDR3 here is CASSLGTLAVQETQYF. CDR3 in DNA: TGCGCCAGCAGCTTGGGGACCCTAGCGGTCCAAGAGACCCAGTACTTC.

This clonotype was seen a few times. V and J are TRBV5-1 and TRBJ2-1, with D possibly matching TRBD2 (6 bases). CDR3 length: 15 amino acids. Trimming pared 4 bases from V and 4 bases from J, leaving 15 bases between. The germline CDR1 and CDR2 sequences are SGHRS and YFSETQ. CDR3 sequence reads: CASSLGGVGYNEQFF. The CDR3 DNA is TGCGCCAGCAGCCTGGGCGGGGTGGGGTACAATGAGCAGTTCTTC.

The chain recombines TRBV7-9 with TRBJ2-7; 8 bases are a match to TRBD2. There are 14 residues in the CDR3. Germline V lookup: CDR1 SEHNR, CDR2 FQNEAQ (reference sequence). V lost 5 bases to trimming and J lost 3 bases; unmatched junction nucleotides: 6. The DNA for the CDR3 is TGTGCCAGCAGCGCCAGCGGGAGTGTCTACGAGCAGTACTTC. It is translated as CASSASGSVYEQYF.

There are a few counts of this clonotype. J is TRBJ2-1 and V is TRBV12-3 or TRBV12-4; no clear D. The V and J ends lost 2 bases and 9 bases respectively, with 11 bases between them. The length of the CDR3 is 13 residues. CDR3 protein: CASSLLELSEQFF. The CDR3 DNA is TGTGCCAGCAGTTTATTGGAGTTAAGTGAGCAGTTCTTC.

This CDR3 reads CSVGWGEAYYGYTF. CDR3 coding DNA: TGCAGCGTTGGATGGGGTGAGGCCTACTATGGCTACACCTTC. The chain recombines TRBV29-1 with TRBJ1-2; no firm D call. Germline V CDR1 and CDR2: SQVTM, ANQGSEA. Between the trimmed V and J ends, which lost 4 bases and 3 bases, there was a span of 15 bases. The CDR3 is 14 amino acids.

The chain has TRBV20-1 and TRBJ2-4; D is perhaps TRBD1 (6 bases). Germline V gene lookup returns CDR1 DFQATT and CDR2 SNEGSKA (reference sequence). The CDR3 is 14 amino acids. The V end was cut by 3 bases, the J end by 0 bases, with 9 bases between. The DNA of the CDR3 is TGCAGTGCTAGGATACAGGGAGCCAAAAACATTCAGTACTTC. Translation gives CSARIQGAKNIQYF.

This rearrangement joins TRBV7-9 to TRBJ2-3, with a possible D match to TRBD2 (5 bases). This CDR3 has 16 amino acids. The ends were cut back, 1 base at V and 2 bases at J, with 13 bases in the middle. Germline V gene lookup returns CDR1 SEHNR and CDR2 FQNEAQ (reference sequence). As DNA, the CDR3 is TGTGCCAGCAGCTTAGTGGCCCAGCGGACCACAGATACGCAGTATTTT. Encoded protein: CASSLVAQRTTDTQYF.

The chain couples TRBV5-6 to TRBJ1-2; D is unresolved. CDR3 size: 14 residues. Germline V gives CDR1 SGHDT, CDR2 YYEEEE. The ends were cut back, 1 base at V and 4 bases at J, with 11 bases in the middle. In DNA, the CDR3 is TGTGCCAGCAGCTTGCGCAGGTTAGCCTATGGCTACACCTTC. Residues: CASSLRRLAYGYTF.

This chain links TRBV12-3 or TRBV12-4 with TRBJ2-1, with TRBD1 identical over 7 bases. The CDR3 runs 15 residues. V lost 6 bases and J lost 4; bases outside the gene matches: 9. The chain's CDR3 is CASRAGGATYNEQFF. The CDR3, as DNA: TGTGCCAGCAGGGCAGGGGGTGCGACTTACAATGAGCAGTTCTTC.

This clonotype showed up just a few times. The rearrangement links TRBV27 to TRBJ1-2, with D possibly TRBD1 on 6 matching bases. Trimming stripped 2 bases from V and 7 bases from J, with 11 bases between. CDR1 is MNHEY, CDR2 SMNVEV, per germline (reference sequence). The CDR3 consists of 13 residues. Written as DNA, the CDR3 is TGTGCCAGCAGTTTAGGGGCCAGGGGTGGCTACACCTTC. Protein sequence: CASSLGARGGYTF.

The chain couples TRBV15 to TRBJ2-6, with no clear D. The CDR3 runs to 15 residues. V was trimmed by 3 bases and J by 0 bases, leaving 6 bases between them. CDR1 is LNHNV, CDR2 YYDKDF, per germline (reference sequence). The CDR3 reads CATSRLGSGANVLTF. CDR3 DNA: TGTGCCACCAGCAGGTTGGGCTCTGGGGCCAACGTCCTGACTTTC.

This chain's CDR3 is CASSLGGMIAKNIQYF. The CDR3 DNA is TGTGCCAGCAGCTTAGGGGGTATGATAGCCAAAAACATTCAGTACTTC. V and J are TRBV11-2 and TRBJ2-4, with D unclear. The V and J ends lost 1 base and 0 bases respectively, with 10 bases between them. From germline, CDR1 is SGHAT and CDR2 FQNNGV. The CDR3 sequence is 16 residues long.

The chain is built from TRBV11-1 and TRBJ2-7; TRBD1 or TRBD2 may be the D gene (5 bases each). With 2 bases removed from V and 3 bases from J, the gap between germline ends came to 14 bases. CDR1 is SGHAT and CDR2 is FQDESV in the germline V gene (reference sequence). CDR3 length equals 15 residues. DNA for the CDR3: TGTGCCAGCAGCTTATTGAGGGGCAGCAACTACGAGCAGTACTTC. It is translated as CASSLLRGSNYEQYF. Filled out from reference TRBV11-1 and TRBJ2-7, the complete variable domain reads EAEVAQSPRYKITEKSQAVAFWCDPISGHATLYWYRQILGQGPELLVQFQDESVVDDSQLPKDRFSAERLKGVDSTLKIQPAELGDSAMYLCASSLLRGSNYEQYFGPGTRLTVT.

The chain employs TRBV25-1 and TRBJ1-2; no reliable D call. V was pared by 4 bases and J by 8 bases, with 14 bases between. The V gene's germline CDR1 is MGHDK and CDR2 SYGVNS. This CDR3 has 13 amino acids. DNA of the CDR3: TGTGCCAGCAGTGCCGAGGTCCGGAGGGGCTACACCTTC. Translated, it gives CASSAEVRRGYTF.

The rearrangement joins TRBV20-1 to TRBJ2-3, with 7 bases matching TRBD1. The V and J ends lost 5 bases and 4 bases, in that order; junction bases with no gene match: 15. The CDR3 extends over 16 amino acids. Germline CDR1 DFQATT, CDR2 SNEGSKA (reference sequence). Here the CDR3 reads CSAPMRDRFSADTQYF. The DNA for the CDR3 is TGCAGTGCTCCTATGAGGGACAGATTTTCTGCAGATACGCAGTATTTT.

This chain links TRBV27 with TRBJ2-7, with TRBD2 matching 8 bases. The CDR3 totals 14 residues. Germline assignment: CDR1 MNHEY and CDR2 SMNVEV (reference sequence). The junction had 6 bases not matched to a gene; V was cut back by 5 bases and J by 3 bases. CDR3 DNA sequence: TGTGCCAGCAGTCCCGGGACTAGAGGCTACGAGCAGTACTTC. This sequence encodes CASSPGTRGYEQYF.

This rearrangement joins TRBV5-1 to TRBJ2-1; 8 bases align to TRBD2. V was clipped by 7 bases and J by 14 bases; unmatched bases: 23. CDR1 and CDR2 (germline): SGHRS, YFSETQ. CDR3 length equals 16 residues. CDR3: CASGMGPERSGRREFF. The CDR3 bases are TGCGCCAGCGGGATGGGACCCGAACGAAGCGGGAGAAGGGAGTTCTTC.

In its sample, this clonotype was seen a few times. V gene TRBV29-1 combines with J gene TRBJ1-2, with a weak D call TRBD1 (5 bases). Germline V lookup: CDR1 SQVTM, CDR2 ANQGSEA. The CDR3 runs 13 residues. The V end was cut by 7 bases, the J end by 4 bases, with 16 bases between. This chain's CDR3 is CSATAVASYGYTF. CDR3 nucleotides: TGCAGCGCGACAGCCGTTGCATCCTATGGCTACACCTTC.

There are a few counts of this clonotype. In DNA, the CDR3 is TGTGCCACAGGACAGGCTAGCAATCAGCCCCAGCATTTT. Encoded protein: CATGQASNQPQHF. The rearrangement joins TRBV10-3 to TRBJ1-5; 7 bases map to TRBD1. The CDR3 sequence is 13 residues long. The germline gives CDR1 ENHRY, CDR2 SYGVKD. The V gene end was trimmed by 10 bases and the J gene end by 0 bases; junction bases not matched to a gene: 3.

The chain is built from TRBV7-3 and TRBJ2-3; 9 positions agree with TRBD1. V gave up 5 bases and J gave up 2 bases; unmatched junction bases: 8. Germline lookup yields CDR1 SGHTA and CDR2 FQGTGA. The CDR3 is 16 residues long. The CDR3, as DNA: TGTGCCAGCAGCGCCGGGACAGGGAGCCCCACAGATACGCAGTATTTT. This encodes CASSAGTGSPTDTQYF.

This sequence joins TRBV20-1 and TRBJ2-1; TRBD1 is a possible D gene (5 bases). The CDR3 has 12 amino acids. CDR1 DFQATT and CDR2 SNEGSKA come from the germline V gene (reference sequence). Trimming removed 1 base at V and 5 bases at J, with 6 bases between. For the CDR3, the DNA is TGCAGTGCTAGAGCGGACAACAATGAGCAGTTCTTC. Its translation is CSARADNNEQFF.

This clonotype was picked up a small number of times. The rearrangement uses TRBV20-1 and TRBJ2-3; 8 bases line up with TRBD2. Germline values: CDR1 DFQATT, CDR2 SNEGSKA (reference sequence). The CDR3 is made up of 15 amino acids. V lost 0 bases and J lost 2; bases outside the gene matches: 4. CDR3 sequence (DNA): TGCAGTGCTAGAGATAGTAGCGGGGCCACAGATACGCAGTATTTT. This codes for CSARDSSGATDTQYF.

This clonotype was counted a few times. The DNA for the CDR3 is TGTGCCAGCAGTACTCAGGGGGCATACTCTGGGGCCAACGTCCTGACTTTC. Translated, it gives CASSTQGAYSGANVLTF. V is TRBV25-1 and J is TRBJ2-6; TRBD1 agrees at 8 bases. In germline, CDR1 is MGHDK, CDR2 SYGVNS. V lost 5 bases, J lost 0 bases, and 6 bases stayed unmatched. The CDR3 contains 17 residues.

The chain couples TRBV5-1 to TRBJ2-3; TRBD1 agrees at 7 bases. This CDR3 contains 17 residues. V was pared by 4 bases and J by 4 bases, with 15 bases of the junction left unmatched. Germline lookup yields CDR1 SGHRS and CDR2 YFSETQ. CDR3 region: CASSRFDRARVADTQYF. In nucleotides, the CDR3 is TGCGCCAGCAGCCGTTTTGACAGGGCTCGTGTCGCAGATACGCAGTATTTT.

The chain carries TRBV28 and TRBJ1-2; D is possibly TRBD1 (5 bases). This CDR3 is 13 amino acids long. Deletions cut 6 bases from V and 4 bases from J, with 12 bases between. Germline values: CDR1 MDHEN, CDR2 SYDVKM. The CDR3 spells CASSPAGGYGYTF. Here the CDR3 DNA reads TGTGCCAGCAGCCCCGCGGGGGGCTATGGCTACACCTTC.

This clonotype was observed a handful of times. The rearrangement joins TRBV6-6 to TRBJ2-7; 9 bases are a match to TRBD2. In germline, CDR1 is MNHNY, CDR2 SVGAGI (reference sequence). Unmatched junction bases numbered 7, after V lost 11 bases and J lost 2 bases. The CDR3 spans 13 residues. CDR3 protein: CAARASGTYEQYF. In DNA, the CDR3 is TGTGCCGCCCGGGCTAGCGGGACCTACGAGCAGTACTTC.

About this clonotype itself: One end of the junction varies from germline; a read error may be responsible. J is TRBJ2-3 and V is TRBV9; 9 bases align to TRBD1. The CDR3 is made up of 19 amino acids. The germline V gene encodes CDR1 SGDLS and CDR2 YYNGEE. The CDR3 loop is CTSSANLRGQGIRADTQYF. The CDR3, as DNA: TGTACCAGCAGCGCTAACCTAAGGGGACAGGGAATAAGGGCAGATACGCAGTATTTT.

The CDR3 reads CSARGLAGTTDTQYF. As DNA, the CDR3 is TGCAGTGCTAGAGGGCTAGCGGGGACCACAGATACGCAGTATTTT. The chain combines TRBV20-1 with TRBJ2-3, with TRBD2 matching over 9 bases. Germline loops: CDR1 DFQATT, CDR2 SNEGSKA (reference sequence). CDR3 length: 15 amino acids. V shed 1 base and J 2 bases; nucleotides not matched to a gene: 4.